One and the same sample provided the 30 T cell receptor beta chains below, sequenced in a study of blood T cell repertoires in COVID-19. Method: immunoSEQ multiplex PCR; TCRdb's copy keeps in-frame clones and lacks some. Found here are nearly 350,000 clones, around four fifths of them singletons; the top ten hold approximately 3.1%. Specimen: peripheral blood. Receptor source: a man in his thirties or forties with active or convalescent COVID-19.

The CDR3, as DNA: TGTGCCAGCAGGTTCGCCGGGACAGGCTGGGCAATGAGCACAGATACGCAGTATTTT. Translation: CASRFAGTGWAMSTDTQYF. The chain couples TRBV5-5 to TRBJ2-3; 8 bases line up with TRBD1. Germline-derived CDR1 and CDR2 are SGHKS and YYEKEE (reference sequence). This CDR3 is built from 19 residues. V shed 5 bases, J shed 0 bases, and the junction held 17 bases outside the gene matches. Together with reference TRBV5-5 and TRBJ2-3, the CDR3 gives the full variable domain: DAGVTQSPTHLIKTRGQQVTLRCSPISGHKSVSWYQQVLGQGPQFIFQYYEKEERGRGNFPDRFSARQFPNYSSELNVNALLLGDSALYLCASRFAGTGWAMSTDTQYFGPGTRLTVL.

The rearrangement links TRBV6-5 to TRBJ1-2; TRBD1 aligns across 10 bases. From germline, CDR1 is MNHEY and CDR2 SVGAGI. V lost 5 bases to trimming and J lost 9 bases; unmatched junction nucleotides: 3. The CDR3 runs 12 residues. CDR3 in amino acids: CASSPGQGRYTF. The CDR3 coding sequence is TGTGCCAGCAGTCCGGGACAGGGGCGCTACACCTTC.

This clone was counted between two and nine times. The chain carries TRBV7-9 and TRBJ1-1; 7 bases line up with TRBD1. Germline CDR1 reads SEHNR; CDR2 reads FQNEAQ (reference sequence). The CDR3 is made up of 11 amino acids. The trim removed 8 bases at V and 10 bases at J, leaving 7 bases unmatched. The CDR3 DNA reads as TGTGCCAGCTCACTAGGGGGCACAGCTTTCTTT. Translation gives CASSLGGTAFF.

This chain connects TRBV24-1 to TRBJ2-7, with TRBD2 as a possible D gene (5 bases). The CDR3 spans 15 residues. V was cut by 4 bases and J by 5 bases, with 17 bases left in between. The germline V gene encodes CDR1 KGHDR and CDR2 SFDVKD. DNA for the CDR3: TGTGCCACCAGTGACTCCGACGGGCCGAGGGACGAGCAGTACTTC. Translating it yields CATSDSDGPRDEQYF.

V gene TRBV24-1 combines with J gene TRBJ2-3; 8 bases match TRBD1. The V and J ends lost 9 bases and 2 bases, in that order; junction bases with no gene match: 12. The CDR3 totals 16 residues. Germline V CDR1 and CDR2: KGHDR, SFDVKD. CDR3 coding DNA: TGTGCCACCGGGCATACGACAGGGGCCTCCACAGATACGCAGTATTTT. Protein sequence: CATGHTTGASTDTQYF.

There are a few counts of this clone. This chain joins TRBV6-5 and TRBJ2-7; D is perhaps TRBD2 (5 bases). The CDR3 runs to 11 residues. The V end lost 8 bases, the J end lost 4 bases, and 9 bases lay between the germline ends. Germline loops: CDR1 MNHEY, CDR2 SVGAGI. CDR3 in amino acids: CASLRTYEQYF. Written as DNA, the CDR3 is TGTGCCAGCCTCCGGACTTACGAGCAGTACTTC.

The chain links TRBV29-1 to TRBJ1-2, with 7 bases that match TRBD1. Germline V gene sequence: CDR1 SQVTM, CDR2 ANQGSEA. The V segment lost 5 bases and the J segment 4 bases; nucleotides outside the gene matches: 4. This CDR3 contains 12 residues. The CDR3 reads CSVSGQPYGYTF. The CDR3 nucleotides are TGCAGCGTTTCGGGACAGCCCTATGGCTACACCTTC.

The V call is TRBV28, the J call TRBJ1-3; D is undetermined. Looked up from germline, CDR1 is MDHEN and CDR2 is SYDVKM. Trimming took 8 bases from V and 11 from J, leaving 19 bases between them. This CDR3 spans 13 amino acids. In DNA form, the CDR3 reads TGTGCCAGCGCTCTTCTCATTGGAAGCGCCATATATTTT. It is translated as CASALLIGSAIYF.

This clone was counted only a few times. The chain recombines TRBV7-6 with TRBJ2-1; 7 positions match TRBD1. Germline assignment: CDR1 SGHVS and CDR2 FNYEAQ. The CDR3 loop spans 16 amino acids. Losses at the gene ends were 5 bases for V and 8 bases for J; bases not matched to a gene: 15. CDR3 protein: CASSRSTGTVVDEQFF. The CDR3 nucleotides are TGTGCCAGCAGCCGCTCAACCGGGACAGTCGTCGATGAGCAGTTCTTC.

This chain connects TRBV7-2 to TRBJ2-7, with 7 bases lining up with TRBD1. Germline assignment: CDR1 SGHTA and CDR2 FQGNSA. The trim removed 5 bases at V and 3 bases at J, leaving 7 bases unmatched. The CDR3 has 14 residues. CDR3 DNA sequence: TGTGCCAGCAGCCCCCGGGACAGCTACTACGAGCAGTACTTC. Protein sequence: CASSPRDSYYEQYF.

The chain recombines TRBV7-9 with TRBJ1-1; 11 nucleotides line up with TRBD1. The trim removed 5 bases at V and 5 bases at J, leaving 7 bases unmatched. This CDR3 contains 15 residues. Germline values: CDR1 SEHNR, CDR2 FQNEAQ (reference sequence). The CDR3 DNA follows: TGTGCCAGCAGCCCTCTGCGGGACAGGGGGACTGAAGCTTTCTTT. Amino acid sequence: CASSPLRDRGTEAFF.

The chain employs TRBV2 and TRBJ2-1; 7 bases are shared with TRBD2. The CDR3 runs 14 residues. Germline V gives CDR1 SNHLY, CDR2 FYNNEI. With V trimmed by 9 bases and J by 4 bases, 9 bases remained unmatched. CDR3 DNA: TGTGCCAGTGTAGCGGGCACCCAATACAATGAGCAGTTCTTC. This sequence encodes CASVAGTQYNEQFF.

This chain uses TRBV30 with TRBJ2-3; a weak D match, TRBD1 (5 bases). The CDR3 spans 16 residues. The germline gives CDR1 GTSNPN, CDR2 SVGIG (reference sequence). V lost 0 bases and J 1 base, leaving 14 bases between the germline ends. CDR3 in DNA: TGTGCCTGGAGTGTTCGGTCAGGGTTCCGCACAGATACGCAGTATTTT. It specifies CAWSVRSGFRTDTQYF.

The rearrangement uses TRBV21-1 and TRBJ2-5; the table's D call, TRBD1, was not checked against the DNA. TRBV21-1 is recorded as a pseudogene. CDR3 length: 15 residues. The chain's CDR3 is CASSKEGQGKETQYF. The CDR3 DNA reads TGTGCCAGCAGCAAAGAGGGGCAGGGGAAAGAGACCCAGTACTTC.

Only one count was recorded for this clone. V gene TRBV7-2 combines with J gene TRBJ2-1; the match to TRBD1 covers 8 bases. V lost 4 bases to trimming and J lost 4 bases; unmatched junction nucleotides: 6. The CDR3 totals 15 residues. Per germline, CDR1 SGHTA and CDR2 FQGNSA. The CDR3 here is CASSSGQASYNEQFF. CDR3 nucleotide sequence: TGTGCCAGCAGCTCGGGACAGGCCTCATACAATGAGCAGTTCTTC.

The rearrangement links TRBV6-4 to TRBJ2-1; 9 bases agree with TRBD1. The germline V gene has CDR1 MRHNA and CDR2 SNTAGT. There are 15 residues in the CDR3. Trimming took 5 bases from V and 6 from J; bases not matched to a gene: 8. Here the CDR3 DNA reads TGTGCCAGCAGTCGGGACAGGGAATGGGGCAATGAGCAGTTCTTC. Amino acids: CASSRDREWGNEQFF.

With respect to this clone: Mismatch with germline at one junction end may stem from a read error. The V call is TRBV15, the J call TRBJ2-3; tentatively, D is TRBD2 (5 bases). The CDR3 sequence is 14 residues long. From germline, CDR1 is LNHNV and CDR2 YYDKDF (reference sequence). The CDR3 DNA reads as TGTGCCACCAGCATGACTGAAGGGAGTGATACGCAGTGTTTT. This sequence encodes CATSMTEGSDTQCF.

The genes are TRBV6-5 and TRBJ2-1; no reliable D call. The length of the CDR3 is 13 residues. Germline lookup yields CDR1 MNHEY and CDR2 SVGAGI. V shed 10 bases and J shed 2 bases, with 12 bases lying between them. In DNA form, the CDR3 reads TGTGCCATTGGCCCCGGAGCCTACAATGAGCAGTTCTTC. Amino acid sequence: CAIGPGAYNEQFF.

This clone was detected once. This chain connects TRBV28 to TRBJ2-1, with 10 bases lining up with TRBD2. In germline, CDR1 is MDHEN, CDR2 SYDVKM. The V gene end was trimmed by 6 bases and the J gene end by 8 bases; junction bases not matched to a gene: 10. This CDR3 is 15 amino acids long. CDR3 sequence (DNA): TGTGCCAGCAGCCCCACTAGCGGGACGTCTGATGAGCAGTTCTTC. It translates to CASSPTSGTSDEQFF.

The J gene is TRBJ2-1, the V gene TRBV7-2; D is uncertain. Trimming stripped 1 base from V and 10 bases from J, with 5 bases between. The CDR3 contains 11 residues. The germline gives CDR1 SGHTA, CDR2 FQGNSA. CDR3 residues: CASSLGEEQFF. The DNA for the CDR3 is TGTGCCAGCAGCTTAGGAGAGGAGCAGTTCTTC.

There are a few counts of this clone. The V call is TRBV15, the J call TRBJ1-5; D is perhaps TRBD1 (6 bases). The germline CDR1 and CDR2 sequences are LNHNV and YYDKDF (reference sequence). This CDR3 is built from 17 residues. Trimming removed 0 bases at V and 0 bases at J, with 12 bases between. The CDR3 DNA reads TGTGCCACCAGCAGAGAGACAGGAGCTTATAGCAATCAGCCCCAGCATTTT. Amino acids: CATSRETGAYSNQPQHF.

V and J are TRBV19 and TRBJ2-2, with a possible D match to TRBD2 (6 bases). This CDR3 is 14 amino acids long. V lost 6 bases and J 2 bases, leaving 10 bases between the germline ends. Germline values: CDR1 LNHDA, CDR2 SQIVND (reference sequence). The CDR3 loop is CASRPGLNTGELFF. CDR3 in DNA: TGTGCCAGTAGGCCGGGACTTAACACCGGGGAGCTGTTTTTT.

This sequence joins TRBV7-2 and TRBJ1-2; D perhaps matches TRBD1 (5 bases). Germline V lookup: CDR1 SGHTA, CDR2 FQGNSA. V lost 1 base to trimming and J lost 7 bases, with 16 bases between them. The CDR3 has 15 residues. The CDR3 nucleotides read TGTGCCAGCAGCTTAGTGGACATATATGGTGGTGGCTACACCTTC. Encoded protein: CASSLVDIYGGGYTF.

The CDR3 DNA sequence: TGTGCCATCAGTGACATAGCGGGAGATTGGGAGACCCAGTACTTC. The encoded protein is CAISDIAGDWETQYF. The V call is TRBV10-3, the J call TRBJ2-5, with 9 bases lining up with TRBD2. Trimming removed 3 bases from V and 5 bases from J; junction bases left unmatched: 7. Looked up from germline, CDR1 is ENHRY and CDR2 is SYGVKD. The CDR3 contains 15 residues.

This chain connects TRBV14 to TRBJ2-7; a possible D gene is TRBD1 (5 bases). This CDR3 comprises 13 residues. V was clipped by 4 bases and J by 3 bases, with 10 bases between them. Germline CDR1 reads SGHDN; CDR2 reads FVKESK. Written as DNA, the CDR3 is TGTGCCAGCAGCCTAGGGGCCGTCTACGAGCAGTACTTC. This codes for CASSLGAVYEQYF.

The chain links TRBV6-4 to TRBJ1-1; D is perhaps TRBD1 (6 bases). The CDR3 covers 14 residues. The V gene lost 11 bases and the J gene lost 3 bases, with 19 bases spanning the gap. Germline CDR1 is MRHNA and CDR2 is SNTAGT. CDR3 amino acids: CAGEGGAGDTEAFF. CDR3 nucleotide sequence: TGTGCCGGGGAGGGGGGCGCCGGAGACACTGAAGCTTTCTTT.

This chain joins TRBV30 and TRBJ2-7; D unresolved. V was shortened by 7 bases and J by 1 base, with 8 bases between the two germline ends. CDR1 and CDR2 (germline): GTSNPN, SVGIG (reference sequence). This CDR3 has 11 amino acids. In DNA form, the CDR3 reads TGTGCCTCCAAACGGTCCTACGAGCAGTACTTC. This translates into CASKRSYEQYF.

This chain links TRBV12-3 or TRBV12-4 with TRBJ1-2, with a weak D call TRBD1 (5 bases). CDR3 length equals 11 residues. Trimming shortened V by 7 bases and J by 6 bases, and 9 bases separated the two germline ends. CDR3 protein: CASTWGDGYTF. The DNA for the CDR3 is TGTGCCAGCACTTGGGGGGATGGCTACACCTTC.

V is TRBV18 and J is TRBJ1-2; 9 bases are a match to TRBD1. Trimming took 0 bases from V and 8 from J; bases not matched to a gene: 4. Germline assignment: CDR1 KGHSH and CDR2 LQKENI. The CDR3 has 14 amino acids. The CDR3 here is CASSPPGQGDGYTF. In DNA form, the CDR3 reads TGTGCCAGCTCACCACCGGGACAGGGTGACGGCTACACCTTC.

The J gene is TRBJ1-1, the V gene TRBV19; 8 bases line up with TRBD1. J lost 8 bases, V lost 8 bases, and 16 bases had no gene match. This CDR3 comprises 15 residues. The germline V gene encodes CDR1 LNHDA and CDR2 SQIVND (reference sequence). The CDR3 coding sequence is TGTGCCAGTGGGACAGGCGGCAGGGCTCCCCTAGAAGCTTTCTTT. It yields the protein CASGTGGRAPLEAFF.